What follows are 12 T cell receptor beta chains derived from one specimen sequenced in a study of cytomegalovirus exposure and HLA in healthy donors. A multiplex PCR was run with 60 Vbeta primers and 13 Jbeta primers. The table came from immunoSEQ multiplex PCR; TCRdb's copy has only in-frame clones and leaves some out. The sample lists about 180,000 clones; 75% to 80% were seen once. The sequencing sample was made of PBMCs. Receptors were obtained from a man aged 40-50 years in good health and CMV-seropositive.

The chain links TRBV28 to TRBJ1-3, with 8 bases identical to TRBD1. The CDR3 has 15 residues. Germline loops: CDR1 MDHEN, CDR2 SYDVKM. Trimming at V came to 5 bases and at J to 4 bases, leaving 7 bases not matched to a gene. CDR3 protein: CASSLLTGAGNTIYF. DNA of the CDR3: TGTGCCAGCAGTCTCCTGACAGGGGCGGGAAACACCATATATTTT.

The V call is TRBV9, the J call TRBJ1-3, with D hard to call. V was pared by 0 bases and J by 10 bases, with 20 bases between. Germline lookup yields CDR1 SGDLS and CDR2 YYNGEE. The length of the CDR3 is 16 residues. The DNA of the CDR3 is TGTGCCAGCAGCGTAGGGGAGGGAGCGGCGAGAGGAACCATATATTTT. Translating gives CASSVGEGAARGTIYF.

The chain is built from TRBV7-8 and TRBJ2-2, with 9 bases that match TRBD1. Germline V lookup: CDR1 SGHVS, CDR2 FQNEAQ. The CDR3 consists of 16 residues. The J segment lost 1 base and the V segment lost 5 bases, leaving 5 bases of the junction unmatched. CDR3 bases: TGTGCCAGCAGCGGGGGGGACAGGGAGAACACCGGGGAGCTGTTTTTT. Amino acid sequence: CASSGGDRENTGELFF.

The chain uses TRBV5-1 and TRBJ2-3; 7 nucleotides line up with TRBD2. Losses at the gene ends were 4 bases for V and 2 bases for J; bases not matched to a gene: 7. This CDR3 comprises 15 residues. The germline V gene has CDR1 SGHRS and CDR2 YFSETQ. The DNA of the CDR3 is TGCGCCAGCAGCCACCGGGACTATTACACAGATACGCAGTATTTT. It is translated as CASSHRDYYTDTQYF.

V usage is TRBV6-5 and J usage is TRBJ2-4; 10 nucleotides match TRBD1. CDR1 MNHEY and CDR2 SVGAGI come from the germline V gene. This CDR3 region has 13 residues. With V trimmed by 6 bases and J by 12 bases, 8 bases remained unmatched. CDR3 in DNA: TGTGCCAGCAGAACGACAGGGGGCACCAGTCAGTACTTC. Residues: CASRTTGGTSQYF.

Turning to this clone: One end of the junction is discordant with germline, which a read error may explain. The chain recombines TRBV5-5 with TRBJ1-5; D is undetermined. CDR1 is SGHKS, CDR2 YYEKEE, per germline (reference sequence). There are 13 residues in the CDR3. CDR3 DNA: TGTGCCAGCAGTACACAGAGCACTCAGCCCCAGCATTTT. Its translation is CASSTQSTQPQHF.

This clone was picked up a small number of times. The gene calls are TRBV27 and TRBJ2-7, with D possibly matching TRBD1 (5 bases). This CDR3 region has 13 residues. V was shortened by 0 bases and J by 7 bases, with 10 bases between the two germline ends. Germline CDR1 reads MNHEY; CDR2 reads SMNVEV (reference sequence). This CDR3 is CASSLSGPEEQYF. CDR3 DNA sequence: TGTGCCAGCAGTTTATCGGGGCCCGAGGAGCAGTACTTC.

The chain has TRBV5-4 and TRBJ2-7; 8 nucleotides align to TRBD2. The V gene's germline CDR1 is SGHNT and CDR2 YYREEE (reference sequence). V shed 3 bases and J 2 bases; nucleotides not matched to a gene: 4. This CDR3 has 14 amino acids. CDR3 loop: CASSSGLVAYEQYF. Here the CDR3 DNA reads TGTGCCAGCAGCTCGGGACTAGTCGCCTACGAGCAGTACTTC. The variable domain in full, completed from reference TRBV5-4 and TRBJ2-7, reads ETGVTQSPTHLIKTRGQQVTLRCSSQSGHNTVSWYQQALGQGPQFIFQYYREEENGRGNFPPRFSGLQFPNYSSELNVNALELDDSALYLCASSSGLVAYEQYFGPGTRLTVT.

CDR3: CASRPGQGLGKLFF. The CDR3 bases are TGTGCCAGCAGACCGGGACAGGGATTAGGGAAACTGTTTTTT. The V and J genes are TRBV2 and TRBJ1-4; 9 bases line up with TRBD1. Germline V gene data show CDR1 as SNHLY and CDR2 as FYNNEI. The length of the CDR3 is 14 residues. V lost 6 bases and J lost 11; bases outside the gene matches: 10.

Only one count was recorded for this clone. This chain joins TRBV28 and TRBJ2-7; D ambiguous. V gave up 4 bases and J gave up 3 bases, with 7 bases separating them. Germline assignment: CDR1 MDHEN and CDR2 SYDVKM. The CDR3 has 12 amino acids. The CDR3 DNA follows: TGTGCCAGCAGTTCTGACATCTACGAGCAGTACTTC. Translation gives CASSSDIYEQYF. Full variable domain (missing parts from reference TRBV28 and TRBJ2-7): DVKVTQSSRYLVKRTGEKVFLECVQDMDHENMFWYRQDPGLGLRLIYFSYDVKMKEKGDIPEGYSVSREKKERFSLILESASTNQTSMYLCASSSDIYEQYFGPGTRLTVT.

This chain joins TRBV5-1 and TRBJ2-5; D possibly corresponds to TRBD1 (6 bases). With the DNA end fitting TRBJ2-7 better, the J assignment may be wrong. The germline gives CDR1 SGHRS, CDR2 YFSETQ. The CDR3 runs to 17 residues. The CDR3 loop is CASSPAPQGPGSYEQYF. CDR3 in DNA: TGCGCCAGCAGCCCTGCTCCTCAGGGGCCAGGCTCCTACGAGCAGTACTTC.

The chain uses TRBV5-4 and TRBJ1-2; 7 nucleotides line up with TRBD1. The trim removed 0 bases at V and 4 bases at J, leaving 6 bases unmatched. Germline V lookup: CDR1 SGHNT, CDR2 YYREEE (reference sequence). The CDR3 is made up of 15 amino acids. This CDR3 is CASSLATGAVYGYTF. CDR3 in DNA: TGTGCCAGCAGCTTGGCAACAGGGGCCGTCTATGGCTACACCTTC.